The 10 T cell receptor beta chains in this list originate from one sample, sequenced in a study of T cells after yellow fever vaccination. TCRdb re-called the 5' RACE reads with MiXCR, one entry per CDR3 protein. The sample lists a few hundred thousand distinct CDR3 sequences; about a sixth were seen once. The specimen comprised PBMCs, sampled about 5 days after the first yellow fever vaccination. The receptor set was obtained from a man aged 18 to 30 who received the YFV17D yellow fever vaccine.

The chain couples TRBV3-1 to TRBJ2-7, with a tentative D call TRBD1 (5 bases). CDR1 is LGHDT, CDR2 YNNKEL, per germline (reference sequence). This CDR3 comprises 13 residues. Trimming removed 2 bases at V and 3 bases at J, with 8 bases between. CDR3: CASSQSDSYEQYV. The CDR3, as DNA: TGTGCCAGCAGCCAATCCGACAGCTACGAGCAGTACGTC.

The V call is TRBV7-7, the J call TRBJ2-5; 8 positions agree with TRBD2. CDR1 and CDR2 (germline): SSHAT, FNYEAQ (reference sequence). Trimming at V came to 3 bases and at J to 4 bases, leaving 10 bases not matched to a gene. This CDR3 comprises 16 residues. CDR3 amino acids: CASSFGSGGSGETQYF. The DNA for the CDR3 is TGTGCCAGCAGCTTTGGAAGCGGGGGAAGTGGAGAGACCCAGTACTTC.

The table lists this clonotype with many counts. CDR3 region: CASTAEVAGTEAFF. The CDR3 DNA reads TGCGCCAGCACCGCGGAGGTCGCGGGGACTGAAGCTTTCTTT. The chain uses TRBV5-1 and TRBJ1-1; the D is unclear. In germline, CDR1 is SGHRS, CDR2 YFSETQ. Trimming removed 6 bases at V and 5 bases at J, with 17 bases between. This CDR3 region has 14 residues.

V usage is TRBV2 and J usage is TRBJ1-5; 8 positions match TRBD1. There are 15 residues in the CDR3. The junction had 7 bases not matched to a gene; V was cut back by 6 bases and J by 3 bases. From germline, CDR1 is SNHLY and CDR2 FYNNEI. The CDR3 region is CASRPDRGVNQPQHF. The CDR3 DNA is TGTGCCAGCAGACCTGACAGGGGCGTCAATCAGCCCCAGCATTTT.

The chain has TRBV6-2 or TRBV6-3 and TRBJ2-2; D uncertain. This CDR3 has 14 amino acids. CDR1 and CDR2 from the germline V gene are MNHEY and SVGEGT. V was clipped by 6 bases and J by 6 bases, with 14 bases between them. This CDR3 reads CASSGRTSAGELFF. The CDR3 DNA follows: TGTGCCAGCAGCGGACGGACGTCCGCCGGGGAGCTGTTTTTT.

The V call is TRBV20-1, the J call TRBJ1-2, with TRBD1 as a possible D gene (6 bases). Germline V gene data show CDR1 as DFQATT and CDR2 as SNEGSKA (reference sequence). This CDR3 is 13 amino acids long. Trimming pared 1 base from V and 8 bases from J, leaving 14 bases between. CDR3 sequence (DNA): TGCAGTGCTAGAGGGTGGACAGATAGAGGCTACACCTTC. Its protein is CSARGWTDRGYTF.

The chain links TRBV3-1 to TRBJ2-3; D remains unclear. The CDR3 is 15 residues long. The germline CDR1 and CDR2 sequences are LGHDT and YNNKEL (reference sequence). Trimming stripped 4 bases from V and 0 bases from J, with 11 bases between. This CDR3 is CASSRRTVSTDTQYF. CDR3 bases: TGTGCCAGCAGCCGAAGGACGGTGAGCACAGATACGCAGTATTTT.

This clonotype appeared a single time. This rearrangement joins TRBV28 to TRBJ2-3; 13 positions match TRBD2. Germline loops: CDR1 MDHEN, CDR2 SYDVKM. The CDR3 has 18 residues. J gave up 0 bases and V 11 bases, and 14 bases lay outside the gene matches. CDR3 loop: CALGKGLAGIPSTDTQYF. The CDR3 DNA follows: TGTGCCCTCGGAAAGGGACTAGCGGGGATCCCAAGCACAGATACGCAGTATTTT.

This clonotype has a handful of counts. The chain is built from TRBV6-1 and TRBJ2-5, with D perhaps TRBD1 or TRBD2 (6 bases each). The length of the CDR3 is 14 residues. The germline V gene has CDR1 MNHNS and CDR2 SASEGT. V was clipped by 5 bases and J by 7 bases, with 17 bases between them. CDR3 sequence (DNA): TGTGCCAGCAGTCGGGGGCAGATGATGGCGACCCAGTACTTC. Protein: CASSRGQMMATQYF.

The genes are TRBV7-2 and TRBJ1-6, with D tentatively TRBD1 (6 bases). The CDR3 consists of 13 residues. V lost 5 bases and J 10 bases, leaving 12 bases between the germline ends. The V gene's germline CDR1 is SGHTA and CDR2 FQGNSA. The CDR3 DNA is TGTGCCAGCAGCGCACAGGGTTGGTCACCCCTCCACTTT. Amino acid sequence: CASSAQGWSPLHF.